A selection of T cell receptor beta chains follows, all from one sample in a study of control samples from healthy donors and cancer patients. Libraries were prepared by immunoSEQ multiplex PCR; TCRdb keeps only in-frame clonotypes and omits some of them. The sample contains under 150,000 clones, 89% of which appear only once. Sequencing was carried out using blood. The receptors originated from a man aged 25 to 45 in good health. Each CDR3 is given without its conserved first and last residue.

V gene	J gene	CDR3 protein
TRBV6-6	TRBJ1-6	ASRRSGLSSGPHSPLH
TRBV5-8	TRBJ2-3	ASSLVRWGTDTQY
TRBV10-3	TRBJ2-7	AISDRQRGFSYEQY
TRBV29-1	TRBJ2-7	SVEDRSGLPYEQY
TRBV10-3	TRBJ2-1	AISERGRLAGDPF
TRBV11-2	TRBJ1-1	ASSLARTGGYGEAF
TRBV18	TRBJ1-5	ASSPDRPDQPQH
TRBV30	TRBJ2-3	AWIRAADTQY
TRBV25-1	TRBJ1-4	ASTRFNEKLF
TRBV5-6	TRBJ2-7	ASSFARLAGWDEQY
TRBV7-2	TRBJ1-6	ASSSGTVYNSPLH
TRBV5-1	TRBJ2-3	ASSPSGTSTDTQY
TRBV5-6	TRBJ2-7	ASSFSIGSGYEQY
TRBV5-4	TRBJ2-3	ASSSGEDTQY
TRBV5-1	TRBJ1-1	ASTQGQGSYTEAF
TRBV20-1	TRBJ2-7	SAGGTPRRSLGEQY
TRBV5-1	TRBJ2-7	ASSLVVGTYEQY
TRBV14	TRBJ2-7	ASSQSIWDSYEQY
TRBV5-1	TRBJ1-4	ASSLGGRGRNGNEKLF
TRBV5-1	TRBJ2-1	AGSFGTTNNEQF
TRBV7-9	TRBJ1-5	ASSLGLSQPQH
TRBV24-1	TRBJ2-7	ATSDPRTSGSHEQY
TRBV11-3	TRBJ1-1	ASTPGGAGTEAF
TRBV2	TRBJ2-5	ASMVRGGETQY
TRBV7-9	TRBJ2-7	ASGAPGY
TRBV16	TRBJ2-7	ASTSGGNYEQY
TRBV6-5	TRBJ2-2	ATRTGGSNGELF
TRBV19	TRBJ2-3	ASSIVNTDTQY
TRBV6-2/TRBV6-3	TRBJ2-7	ASSYSGSTYEQY
TRBV9	TRBJ2-7	ASSPRGAGGAYEQY
TRBV11-3	TRBJ1-3	ASSPGLSGNTIY
TRBV7-8	TRBJ2-2	ASSWGQVAGELF
TRBV2	TRBJ1-2	ASSDLGNYGYT
TRBV15	TRBJ1-6	ATSPRGGNNSPLH
TRBV5-4	TRBJ2-7	ASSPAQGAYEQY
TRBV3-1/TRBV3-2	TRBJ2-1	ASSQGQINEQF
TRBV9	TRBJ2-7	ASSVGLNYEQY
TRBV6-4	TRBJ2-3	ASSSGSSSTDTQY
TRBV7-2	TRBJ1-4	ASSWTGGSNEKLF
TRBV12-3/TRBV12-4	TRBJ1-5	ASSYGDQPQH
TRBV11-2	TRBJ1-2	ASSFAGRLMDST
TRBV2	TRBJ2-3	ASSEALLGGSWTDTQY
TRBV6-2/TRBV6-3	TRBJ1-1	ASSLTEPGTEAF
TRBV7-9	TRBJ2-2	ASSSSDGTGGVPGELF
TRBV15	TRBJ1-6	ATSREQENSPLH
TRBV11-2	TRBJ2-5	ASSLDPRQETQY
TRBV4-3	TRBJ2-3	ASSQEAPWGQQY
TRBV4-1	TRBJ2-2	ASSPLAGGAGTGELF
TRBV29-1	TRBJ2-1	SVEDGIGGQF
TRBV11-2	TRBJ2-7	ASSAGTGDYEQY
TRBV14	TRBJ2-3	ASSPLEGGRTDTQY